These 26 T cell receptor beta chains share one sample of origin, sequenced in a study of OX40 agonist ivuxolimab in advanced cancers. The method was immunoSEQ multiplex PCR; TCRdb's version includes in-frame clones alone and lacks a portion of them. The table shows more than 25,000 clones, with about four fifths occurring only once. The sample consisted of CD4+ or CD8+ T cells sorted from blood, taken in a trial of the OX40 agonist ivuxolimab. All receptors derive from an adult with an advanced solid tumor such as melanoma, head and neck, liver or kidney cancer.

In its sample, this clone was seen a few times. The chain combines TRBV4-1 with TRBJ2-7; D gene ambiguous. Trimming cost V 4 bases and J 4 bases, with 11 bases left between them. This CDR3 comprises 13 residues. Germline CDR1 is MGHRA and CDR2 is YSYEKL. The CDR3 loop reads CASSPGLGYEQYF. Here the CDR3 DNA reads TGCGCCAGCAGCCCGGGCCTCGGGTACGAGCAGTACTTC.

This clone has just a few counts. The V call is TRBV5-5, the J call TRBJ2-7, with D possibly being TRBD1 or TRBD2 (6 bases each). Trimming pared 5 bases from V and 2 bases from J, leaving 17 bases between. CDR3 length: 15 amino acids. Germline V gene lookup returns CDR1 SGHKS and CDR2 YYEKEE (reference sequence). CDR3 protein: CASRDRGGSTYEQYF. The DNA for the CDR3 is TGTGCCAGCAGGGACCGAGGGGGGTCAACCTACGAGCAGTACTTC.

Only a few counts were recorded for this clone. The chain joins TRBV7-2 to TRBJ2-3; 8 bases are shared with TRBD2. The germline CDR1 and CDR2 sequences are SGHTA and FQGNSA. The V segment lost 4 bases and the J segment 5 bases; nucleotides outside the gene matches: 11. This CDR3 is 16 amino acids long. CDR3 sequence reads: CASSSVASGYLDTQYF. The CDR3 DNA reads as TGTGCCAGCAGCTCAGTAGCTAGCGGGTATTTAGATACGCAGTATTTT. Together with reference TRBV7-2 and TRBJ2-3, the CDR3 gives the full variable domain: GAGVSQSPSNKVTEKGKDVELRCDPISGHTALYWYRQSLGQGLEFLIYFQGNSAPDKSGLPSDRFSAERTGGSVSTLTIQRTQQEDSAVYLCASSSVASGYLDTQYFGPGTRLTVL.

The chain couples TRBV6-6 to TRBJ2-7, with D perhaps matching TRBD2 (6 bases). The CDR3 is 13 amino acids. Germline V gene data show CDR1 as MNHNY and CDR2 as SVGAGI (reference sequence). V lost 6 bases, J lost 7 bases, and 16 bases lay in between. CDR3 residues: CASSDRDFWEQYF. DNA for the CDR3: TGTGCCAGCAGCGATAGGGACTTTTGGGAGCAGTACTTC.

In this sample, this clone turned up a few times. The chain recombines TRBV9 with TRBJ2-1; 8 nucleotides align to TRBD1. V lost 0 bases to trimming and J lost 4 bases; unmatched junction nucleotides: 3. CDR1 SGDLS and CDR2 YYNGEE come from the germline V gene. The CDR3 spans 15 residues. The CDR3 region has the DNA TGTGCCAGCAGCGTAGTAACAGGGGGATACAATGAGCAGTTCTTC. It codes for CASSVVTGGYNEQFF. Full variable domain (remainder filled in from reference TRBV9 and TRBJ2-1): DSGVTQTPKHLITATGQRVTLRCSPRSGDLSVYWYQQSLDQGLQFLIQYYNGEERAKGNILERFSAQQFPDLHSELNLSSLELGDSALYFCASSVVTGGYNEQFFGPGTRLTVL.

Within the sample, this clone is large. One end of the junction is discordant with germline, which a read error may explain. The J gene is TRBJ2-5, the V gene TRBV7-7, with D perhaps matching TRBD1 or TRBD2 (5 bases each). The CDR3 length is 15 residues. Germline CDR1 SSHAT, CDR2 FNYEAQ (reference sequence). The CDR3 here is CASSTSLRGGETQYF. The CDR3 coding sequence is TGTGCTAGCAGCACAAGCCTACGGGGCGGGGAGACCCAGTACTTC.

The rearrangement links TRBV6-5 to TRBJ1-1; the D is unclear. Germline V gives CDR1 MNHEY, CDR2 SVGAGI. Trimming stripped 2 bases from V and 3 bases from J, with 7 bases between. The CDR3 runs to 13 residues. The CDR3, as DNA: TGTGCCAGCAGTTACCAGGAACACACTGAAGCTTTCTTT. As protein: CASSYQEHTEAFF.

The CDR3 DNA reads as TGCGCCAGCAGCCCACGGACTAGCGGAACCTACGAGCAGTACTTC. Translation: CASSPRTSGTYEQYF. V usage is TRBV5-1 and J usage is TRBJ2-5; TRBD2 matches at 10 bases. Matching the DNA end better, TRBJ2-7 makes the J call doubtful. Germline-derived CDR1 and CDR2 are SGHRS and YFSETQ. The CDR3 has 15 residues.

This clone has only a few counts. The chain uses TRBV7-8 and TRBJ2-5; weak D call: TRBD1 (6 bases). V was clipped by 5 bases and J by 2 bases, with 12 bases between them. The germline V gene encodes CDR1 SGHVS and CDR2 FQNEAQ. The CDR3 totals 14 residues. CDR3 nucleotides: TGTGCCAGCAGCGCGCCGGGACAACAAGAGACCCAGTACTTC. It codes for CASSAPGQQETQYF.

The chain employs TRBV16 and TRBJ1-3, with D unclear. Germline V CDR1 and CDR2: KGHSY, FQNENV. The CDR3 is 14 amino acids. Trimming removed 4 bases from V and 4 bases from J, with 11 bases in between. CDR3 DNA sequence: TGTGCCAGCAGCCTCTCAGCGTCCGGAAACACCATATATTTT. Encoded protein: CASSLSASGNTIYF.

The chain joins TRBV6-5 to TRBJ2-1; 7 nucleotides match TRBD1. The CDR3 is made up of 12 amino acids. The V segment lost 8 bases and the J segment 3 bases; nucleotides outside the gene matches: 1. The V gene's germline CDR1 is MNHEY and CDR2 SVGAGI. CDR3 sequence (DNA): TGTGCCAGCGGGACAGACTACAATGAGCAGTTCTTC. Protein product: CASGTDYNEQFF.

This rearrangement joins TRBV7-9 to TRBJ2-3; no clear D gene. This CDR3 has 16 residues. V lost 1 base and J lost 2, with 13 bases in between. Germline values: CDR1 SEHNR, CDR2 FQNEAQ (reference sequence). CDR3 nucleotides: TGTGCCAGCAGCTTAGATCTGACACCTTACACAGATACGCAGTATTTT. This translates into CASSLDLTPYTDTQYF.

The chain uses TRBV11-3 and TRBJ2-1; tentative D call: TRBD2 (6 bases). This CDR3 has 16 residues. Germline V gives CDR1 SGHNT, CDR2 YENEEA. The V end lost 2 bases, the J end lost 0 bases, and 11 bases lay between the germline ends. CDR3 nucleotides: TGTGCCAGCAGCTTAAGTGGGAGGAGCTCCTACAATGAGCAGTTCTTC. This translates into CASSLSGRSSYNEQFF.

The gene calls are TRBV7-9 and TRBJ2-7; tentatively, D is TRBD1 (6 bases). Germline V gives CDR1 SEHNR, CDR2 FQNEAQ (reference sequence). This CDR3 contains 13 residues. The V end lost 6 bases, the J end lost 3 bases, and 12 bases lay between the germline ends. The CDR3 loop is CASRPDSFYEQYF. The CDR3 DNA follows: TGTGCCAGCAGACCGGACAGTTTCTACGAGCAGTACTTC.

The J gene is TRBJ2-2, the V gene TRBV7-9; no clear D. V gave up 4 bases and J gave up 0 bases, with 12 bases separating them. The CDR3 spans 16 residues. CDR1 is SEHNR, CDR2 FQNEAQ, per germline (reference sequence). The CDR3 loop is CASSYPVRANTGELFF. DNA for the CDR3: TGTGCCAGCAGCTACCCGGTACGTGCGAACACCGGGGAGCTGTTTTTT.

V gene TRBV29-1 combines with J gene TRBJ2-3, with D hard to call. V was shortened by 0 bases and J by 1 base, with 11 bases between the two germline ends. Germline V lookup: CDR1 SQVTM, CDR2 ANQGSEA. This CDR3 comprises 15 residues. The CDR3 reads CSVEDLYSRTDTQYF. The CDR3 bases are TGCAGCGTTGAAGATCTTTATTCGCGCACAGATACGCAGTATTTT.

The V gene is TRBV19, the J gene TRBJ2-7, with D maybe TRBD2 (6 bases). Trimming stripped 10 bases from V and 0 bases from J, with 7 bases between. Germline V gives CDR1 LNHDA, CDR2 SQIVND (reference sequence). The CDR3 runs 11 residues. CDR3 region: CATGGSYEQYF. CDR3 sequence (DNA): TGTGCCACCGGGGGCTCCTACGAGCAGTACTTC.

The chain carries TRBV5-1 and TRBJ2-3, with TRBD2 matching 11 bases. Per the germline V gene, CDR1 is SGHRS and CDR2 is YFSETQ. The V segment lost 3 bases and the J segment 2 bases; nucleotides outside the gene matches: 11. The CDR3 loop spans 18 amino acids. The DNA of the CDR3 is TGCGCCAGCAGCTACCTGGGACTAGCGGAGCCCCCCACAGATACGCAGTATTTT. Translation: CASSYLGLAEPPTDTQYF.

This rearrangement joins TRBV6-5 to TRBJ1-3; D is ambiguous. Germline values: CDR1 MNHEY, CDR2 SVGAGI. V dropped 4 bases and J dropped 0 bases, with 10 bases sitting between them. This CDR3 has 15 residues. CDR3 bases: TGTGCCAGCAGTTTTGGGGAGAGCTCTGGAAACACCATATATTTT. This translates into CASSFGESSGNTIYF.

This clone was counted only a few times. The chain's CDR3 is CASSAGGTDTQYF. DNA of the CDR3: TGTGCCAGCAGCGCGGGCGGCACAGATACGCAGTATTTT. The chain combines TRBV9 with TRBJ2-3; no clear D gene. In germline, CDR1 is SGDLS, CDR2 YYNGEE. The V and J ends lost 3 bases and 1 base respectively, with 6 bases between them. The CDR3 sequence is 13 residues long.

The CDR3 DNA reads as TGCAGCGTTGTAGGACTAGCGGGATGGGACACCGGGGAGCTGTTTTTT. Translated, it gives CSVVGLAGWDTGELFF. The chain carries TRBV29-1 and TRBJ2-2, with 12 bases that match TRBD2. The CDR3 is 16 amino acids. Trimming removed 4 bases from V and 3 bases from J; junction bases left unmatched: 6. Germline-derived CDR1 and CDR2 are SQVTM and ANQGSEA.

The genes are TRBV14 and TRBJ2-1; D unresolved. Trimming removed 1 base at V and 8 bases at J, with 15 bases between. CDR1 and CDR2 from the germline V gene are SGHDN and FVKESK. This CDR3 region has 15 residues. The CDR3 DNA reads TGTGCCAGCAGCCAAGTCCAGTACCGTATGGATGAGCAGTTCTTC. It specifies CASSQVQYRMDEQFF.

This clone came up a few times. The V gene is TRBV21-1, the J gene TRBJ2-1; TRBD1, the table's D call, lacks a check against the DNA. TRBV21-1 has pseudogene status. The CDR3 runs to 17 residues. The DNA of the CDR3 is TGTGCCAGCAGCAAAGACAGGGGTCAGGTAAAAATGTATGAGCAGTTCTTC. It codes for CASSKDRGQVKMYEQFF.

The rearrangement joins TRBV5-1 to TRBJ2-7; D is unresolved. V lost 0 bases to trimming and J lost 2 bases, with 9 bases between them. Germline V lookup: CDR1 SGHRS, CDR2 YFSETQ. CDR3 length: 14 amino acids. CDR3 nucleotide sequence: TGCGCCAGCAGCTTGGACTTGGAACCCTACGAGCAGTACTTC. Translated: CASSLDLEPYEQYF.

CDR3 sequence: CASSLTGLPGTGGDYGYTF. The CDR3 DNA follows: TGTGCCAGCAGCTTAACGGGACTACCCGGGACAGGGGGAGACTATGGCTACACCTTC. This chain joins TRBV7-3 and TRBJ1-2; 11 bases agree with TRBD1. This CDR3 has 19 amino acids. CDR1 and CDR2 from the germline V gene are SGHTA and FQGTGA. The V gene end was trimmed by 0 bases and the J gene end by 3 bases; junction bases not matched to a gene: 12.

The rearrangement joins TRBV11-2 to TRBJ2-1, with no clear D. Germline V lookup: CDR1 SGHAT, CDR2 FQNNGV. This CDR3 comprises 12 residues. Trimming pared 5 bases from V and 6 bases from J, leaving 8 bases between. In DNA form, the CDR3 reads TGTGCCAGCAGCCTCACCCCCAATGAGCAGTTCTTC. This codes for CASSLTPNEQFF.